Listed below are T cell receptor beta chains from one sample, sequenced in a study of blood T cell repertoires in COVID-19. Assay: immunoSEQ multiplex PCR; the TCRdb copy retains only in-frame clones and omits some. The sample includes 250,000 to 300,000 clones, around 88% of them seen just once. Input material: peripheral blood. The receptors here all came from a woman in her thirties who had recovered from COVID-19. The conserved cysteine and the conserved F or W are not part of the CDR3 here. Each record gives: clone size, V gene, CDR3 protein. For some rows the clone size is stated as once, few or many, or as a class when expanded; others skip it.

>.|TRBV7-9
ASSSQGAPGNTIY
>.|TRBV6-5
ASSRGSNQPQH
>.|TRBV29-1
SVEDSSGGAVTQY
>.|TRBV28
ASSSPGLGKNIQY
>.|TRBV12-3/TRBV12-4
ASGGGTIY
>once|TRBV4-3
ASSQEGVKQYEQY
>.|TRBV7-2
ASSISGGAYNEQF
>few|TRBV9
ASSVDLRREKLF
>.|TRBV5-1
ASSHSQTQY
>.|TRBV12-3/TRBV12-4
ASSYGEQY
>.|TRBV14
ASSQSRNTEAF
>.|TRBV30
AWSRTGNSNQPQH
>.|TRBV5-4
ASSLGGGVDTQY
>.|TRBV2
ASRLRDTEAF
>.|TRBV28
ASGPGTRDYGYT
>.|TRBV5-1
ASSLGISPGQSLSYEQY